This T cell receptor (beta chain) was found in a study of blood T cell repertoires in COVID-19. From germline, CDR1 is SGHNT and CDR2 YENEEA. Trimming at V came to 3 bases and at J to 4 bases, leaving 7 bases not matched to a gene. The CDR3 extends over 15 amino acids. TCRdb's table, derived via immunoSEQ multiplex PCR, lists solely in-frame clones and lacks some. The table lists 50,000 to 65,000 clones, approximately 87% of them singletons. The receptor's source is a man aged 35 to 55 with active COVID-19. This chain links TRBV11-3 with TRBJ2-7; TRBD1 matches 9 bases. The sequencing input was peripheral blood. CDR3 residues: CASSLSGTGTYEQYF. CDR3 DNA: TGTGCCAGCAGCTTGTCGGGGACAGGGACGTACGAGCAGTACTTC.